Presented here are 5 T cell receptor beta chains from one specimen sequenced in a study of CD8 T cells in ankylosing spondylitis. TCRdb independently ran MiXCR on the 5' RACE reads; one entry per CDR3 protein. The top ten hold about 29% of the sample, which has 180,000 or so distinct CDR3 sequences, approximately 10% seen once. Sequenced input: blood, either unsorted or a sorted T cell fraction (not recorded which). All receptors come from a male donor with ankylosing spondylitis or in good health (not recorded which).

This clonotype was recorded at least ten times. This chain joins TRBV29-1 and TRBJ2-7; D unresolved. The germline CDR1 and CDR2 sequences are SQVTM and ANQGSEA. The CDR3 runs to 11 residues. V lost 7 bases to trimming and J lost 7 bases, with 14 bases between them. For the CDR3, the DNA is TGCAGCGCCTCCGCGGCCCAAGAGCAGTACTTC. Protein: CSASAAQEQYF.

This clonotype was seen ten or more times. The V call is TRBV6-5, the J call TRBJ2-5; D is ambiguous. The CDR3 consists of 15 residues. Between the trimmed V and J ends, which lost 2 bases and 1 base, there was a span of 11 bases. Per germline, CDR1 MNHEY and CDR2 SVGAGI. The CDR3 sequence is CASSYKAGSQETQYF. Written as DNA, the CDR3 is TGTGCCAGCAGTTACAAGGCAGGCAGCCAAGAGACCCAGTACTTC.

CDR3 protein: CASSSSGTVTAYEQYF. CDR3 DNA: TGTGCCAGCAGCTCGTCCGGGACAGTCACAGCCTACGAGCAGTACTTC. V gene TRBV5-8 combines with J gene TRBJ2-7; TRBD1 matches at 7 bases. CDR1 is SGHTS and CDR2 is YDEGEE in the germline V gene. This CDR3 has 16 amino acids. After removal of 3 bases from V and 2 bases from J, the junction contained 11 bases not matched to a gene. Using reference TRBV5-8 and TRBJ2-7 for the parts outside the CDR3, the full variable domain is EAGVTQSPTHLIKTRGQQATLRCSPISGHTSVYWYQQALGLGLQFLLWYDEGEERNRGNFPPRFSGRQFPNYSSELNVNALELEDSALYLCASSSSGTVTAYEQYFGPGTRLTVT.

In this sample, this clonotype turned up many times. The chain carries TRBV6-5 and TRBJ2-7; D possibly matches TRBD1 or TRBD2 (5 bases each). The CDR3 runs 15 residues. CDR1 MNHEY and CDR2 SVGAGI come from the germline V gene. Trimming cost V 4 bases and J 2 bases, with 15 bases left between them. Here the CDR3 reads CASSLGDPKAYEQYF. In DNA, the CDR3 is TGTGCCAGCAGTTTAGGGGACCCAAAGGCCTACGAGCAGTACTTC.

This clonotype was detected many times. The chain links TRBV6-1 to TRBJ1-1; the D is unclear. This CDR3 comprises 14 residues. V was cut by 0 bases and J by 7 bases, with 12 bases left in between. Germline V gene sequence: CDR1 MNHNS, CDR2 SASEGT. The CDR3 is CASSEALSQVEAFF. CDR3 nucleotides: TGTGCCAGCAGTGAAGCGCTTTCGCAGGTTGAAGCTTTCTTT.